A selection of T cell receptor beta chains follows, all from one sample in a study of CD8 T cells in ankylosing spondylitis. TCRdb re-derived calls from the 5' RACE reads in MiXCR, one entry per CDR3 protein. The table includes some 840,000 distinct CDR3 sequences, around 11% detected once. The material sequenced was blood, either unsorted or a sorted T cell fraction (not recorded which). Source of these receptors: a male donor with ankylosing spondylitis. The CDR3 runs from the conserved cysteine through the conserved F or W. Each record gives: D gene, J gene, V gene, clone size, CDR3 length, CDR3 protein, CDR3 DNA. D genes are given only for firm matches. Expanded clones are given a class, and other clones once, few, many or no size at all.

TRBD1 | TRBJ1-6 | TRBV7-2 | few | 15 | CASSLVRQGSSPLHF | TGTGCCAGCAGCTTAGTGAGACAGGGGTCTTCACCCCTCCACTTT
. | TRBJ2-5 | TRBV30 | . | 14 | CAWIGGPLRETQYF | TGTGCCTGGATAGGGGGGCCCCTTAGAGAGACCCAGTACTTC
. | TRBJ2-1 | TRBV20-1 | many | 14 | CSGPGHDPYNEQFF | TGCAGTGGTCCGGGACACGACCCCTACAATGAGCAGTTCTTC
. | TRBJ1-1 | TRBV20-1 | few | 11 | CSARGAVLSFF | TGCAGTGCTAGAGGCGCCGTTCTATCCTTCTTT
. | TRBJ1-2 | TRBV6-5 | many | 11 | CASSTGYGYTF | TGTGCCAGCAGCACAGGTTATGGCTACACCTTC
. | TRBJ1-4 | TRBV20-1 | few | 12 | CSARGPLVELFF | TGCAGTGCTAGAGGGCCTTTAGTTGAACTGTTTTTT
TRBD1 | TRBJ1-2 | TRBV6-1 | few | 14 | CASSPPGTGVGYTF | TGTGCCAGCAGCCCCCCCGGGACAGGGGTTGGCTACACCTTC
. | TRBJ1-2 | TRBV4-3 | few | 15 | CASSQDPGGYYGYTF | TGCGCCAGCAGCCAAGATCCGGGGGGGTACTATGGCTACACCTTC
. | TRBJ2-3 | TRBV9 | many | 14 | CASSVVGGTDTQYF | TGTGCCAGCAGCGTAGTCGGGGGCACAGATACGCAGTATTTT
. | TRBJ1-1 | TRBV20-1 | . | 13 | CSAMSGRDTEAFF | TGCAGTGCTATGTCAGGGAGAGACACTGAAGCTTTCTTT
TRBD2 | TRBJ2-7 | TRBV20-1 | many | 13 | CSAGDSHHYEQYF | TGCAGCGCGGGAGACAGCCACCACTACGAGCAGTACTTC
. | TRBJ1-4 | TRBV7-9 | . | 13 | CASSLQGPEKLFF | TGTGCCAGCAGCTTGCAGGGTCCTGAAAAACTGTTTTTT
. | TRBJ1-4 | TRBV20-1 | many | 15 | CSARDRIGANEKLFF | TGCAGTGCTAGAGATCGAATAGGGGCGAATGAAAAACTGTTTTTT
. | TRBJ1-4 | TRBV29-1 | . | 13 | CSVAIRGNEKLFF | TGCAGCGTTGCTATAAGGGGTAATGAAAAACTGTTTTTT
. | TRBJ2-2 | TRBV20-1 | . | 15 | CSASLDSGNTGELFF | TGCAGTGCTAGTTTGGACAGCGGAAACACCGGGGAGCTGTTTTTT
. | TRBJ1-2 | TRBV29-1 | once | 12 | CSGVSDLSGYTF | TGCAGCGGGGTGAGCGATCTTTCAGGCTACACCTTC
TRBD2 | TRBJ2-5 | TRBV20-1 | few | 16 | CSARDHSGGAWETQYF | TGCAGTGCTAGAGATCATAGCGGGGGGGCCTGGGAGACCCAGTACTTC
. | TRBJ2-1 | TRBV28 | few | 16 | CASRTGTAHQNNEQFF | TGTGCCAGCAGAACGGGGACCGCCCACCAAAACAATGAGCAGTTCTTC
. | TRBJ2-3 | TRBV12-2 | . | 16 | CASRLNSGRASDTQYF | TGTGCAAGTCGCTTAAATTCCGGGAGGGCCTCAGATACGCAGTATTTT
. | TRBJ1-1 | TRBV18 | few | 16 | CASSPRRRGQDTEAFF | TGTGCCAGCTCACCACGGCGGCGGGGCCAGGACACTGAAGCTTTCTTT
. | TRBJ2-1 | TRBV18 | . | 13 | CASSRSGYNEQFF | TGTGCCAGCTCACGCTCTGGGTACAATGAGCAGTTCTTC
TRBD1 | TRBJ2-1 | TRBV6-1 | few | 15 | CASSPGGRFYNEQFF | TGTGCCAGCAGCCCAGGGGGTAGGTTCTACAATGAGCAGTTCTTC
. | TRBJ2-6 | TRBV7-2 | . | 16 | CASSLRLFSGANVLTF | TGTGCCAGCAGCTTAAGGCTGTTCTCTGGGGCCAACGTCCTGACTTTC
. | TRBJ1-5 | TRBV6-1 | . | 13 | CASSAGVEQPQHF | TGTGCCAGCAGCGCCGGGGTCGAGCAGCCCCAGCATTTT
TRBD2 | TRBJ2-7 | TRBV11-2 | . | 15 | CASSPQASGYYEQYF | TGTGCCAGCAGCCCGCAGGCTAGCGGGTACTACGAGCAGTACTTC